These 8 T cell receptor beta chains were all obtained from the same sample, sequenced in a study of blood T cell repertoires in COVID-19 (TCRdb year 2020). The library was obtained by the immunoSEQ multiplex PCR assay. The table was pulled from immuneACCESS by TCRdb, which kept in-frame rearrangements only. Such tables lose some clones; where checked, under half of the loss comes from unresolved V genes, and the rest has no known cause. Here the sample has about 55,000 clones; approximately 84% occur a single time. The top ten clones comprise about 14% of the sample. Input material: peripheral blood. These receptors all stem from a human donor in a cohort sampled during active COVID-19.

V gene TRBV20-1 combines with J gene TRBJ1-3; TRBD1 matches at 7 bases. CDR1 DFQATT and CDR2 SNEGSKA come from the germline V gene (reference sequence). The V segment lost 3 bases and the J segment 1 base; nucleotides outside the gene matches: 12. CDR3 length: 17 amino acids. The chain's CDR3 is CSASIQGGLRSGNTIYF. For the CDR3, the DNA is TGCAGTGCTAGTATTCAGGGGGGTCTGAGATCTGGAAACACCATATATTTT.

The V gene is TRBV19, the J gene TRBJ1-4; 7 bases are a match to TRBD1. Germline values: CDR1 LNHDA, CDR2 SQIVND (reference sequence). This CDR3 is built from 14 residues. After removal of 9 bases from V and 4 bases from J, the junction contained 8 bases not matched to a gene. The CDR3 nucleotides read TGTGCCAGCAAGTCCGGGACAGTTAATGAAAAACTGTTTTTT. Protein sequence: CASKSGTVNEKLFF.

This chain links TRBV3-1 (or the pseudogene TRBV3-2) with TRBJ1-5; 9 bases are shared with TRBD1. CDR3 length: 14 amino acids. V lost 5 bases, J lost 7 bases, and 6 bases stayed unmatched. From germline, CDR1 is LGHDT and CDR2 YNNKEL (reference sequence). CDR3 protein: CASSKQGAQQPQHF. CDR3 coding DNA: TGTGCCAGCAGCAAACAGGGGGCACAGCAGCCCCAGCATTTT.

The chain joins TRBV6-6 to TRBJ2-1; 11 bases are shared with TRBD2. CDR1 is MNHNY, CDR2 SVGAGI, per germline (reference sequence). Unmatched junction bases numbered 8, after V lost 0 bases and J lost 10 bases. The CDR3 totals 16 residues. CDR3 DNA sequence: TGTGCCAGCAGTTACTCACTAGCGGGAGTATCAGGGGAGCAGTTCTTC. Its protein product is CASSYSLAGVSGEQFF.

V gene TRBV5-8 combines with J gene TRBJ2-2, with D perhaps TRBD2 (6 bases). The CDR3 is made up of 15 amino acids. Germline V gene sequence: CDR1 SGHTS, CDR2 YDEGEE. Trimming stripped 0 bases from V and 5 bases from J, with 11 bases between. The CDR3 is CASSLVLGGTGELFF. The CDR3 region has the DNA TGTGCCAGCAGCTTGGTTCTGGGGGGAACCGGGGAGCTGTTTTTT.

J is TRBJ1-1 and V is TRBV18; 9 bases match TRBD1. The CDR3 sequence is 16 residues long. In germline, CDR1 is KGHSH, CDR2 LQKENI. With 6 bases clipped from V and 1 base from J, the junction kept 9 bases outside the gene matches. CDR3 sequence reads: CASSRAGQGGNTEAFF. CDR3 bases: TGTGCCAGCTCCCGGGCGGGACAGGGAGGGAACACTGAAGCTTTCTTT.

The genes are TRBV2 and TRBJ2-5, with 8 bases fitting TRBD2. There are 13 residues in the CDR3. Germline-derived CDR1 and CDR2 are SNHLY and FYNNEI. Unmatched junction bases numbered 3, after V lost 8 bases and J lost 1 base. The CDR3 protein is CASAGTSQETQYF. The CDR3 DNA reads TGTGCCAGCGCCGGGACTAGCCAAGAGACCCAGTACTTC.

J is TRBJ1-2 and V is TRBV6-5; 9 positions match TRBD1. The CDR3 totals 15 residues. V trimming: 5 bases; J trimming: 8 bases; junction bases outside the gene matches: 12. CDR1 is MNHEY, CDR2 SVGAGI, per germline. CDR3 protein: CASSHPPGQGNGYTF. The CDR3 DNA follows: TGTGCCAGCAGTCACCCCCCGGGACAGGGCAACGGCTACACCTTC.